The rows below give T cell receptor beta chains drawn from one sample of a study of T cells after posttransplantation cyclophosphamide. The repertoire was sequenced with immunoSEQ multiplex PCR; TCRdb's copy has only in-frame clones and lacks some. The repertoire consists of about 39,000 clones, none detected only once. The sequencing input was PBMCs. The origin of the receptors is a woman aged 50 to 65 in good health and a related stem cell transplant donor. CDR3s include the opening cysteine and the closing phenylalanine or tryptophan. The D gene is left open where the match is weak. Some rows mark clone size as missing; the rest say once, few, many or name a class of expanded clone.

cdr3_nt: TGTGCCAGTAGTATACAGCGCTCCTACGAGCAGTACTTC
cdr3_aa: CASSIQRSYEQYF
j_call: TRBJ2-7
v_call: TRBV19
clone_size: -
d_call: -

cdr3_nt: TGTGCCAGCAGCTTGAGGGACAGGTATCAGCCCCAGCATTTT
cdr3_aa: CASSLRDRYQPQHF
j_call: TRBJ1-5
v_call: TRBV5-6
clone_size: many
d_call: TRBD1

cdr3_nt: TGTGCCAGTAGTATGGCGGCGGGCTCTGGGGCCAACGTCCTGACTTTC
cdr3_aa: CASSMAAGSGANVLTF
j_call: TRBJ2-6
v_call: TRBV19
clone_size: many
d_call: -

cdr3_nt: TGTGCCAGTAATAATGGGGGCGCGGATACGCAGTATTTT
cdr3_aa: CASNNGGADTQYF
j_call: TRBJ2-3
v_call: TRBV19
clone_size: many
d_call: -

cdr3_nt: TGTGCCAGCAGCTTGGGGGACAGGGATCAGCCCCAGCATTTT
cdr3_aa: CASSLGDRDQPQHF
j_call: TRBJ1-5
v_call: TRBV5-6
clone_size: few
d_call: TRBD1

cdr3_nt: TGTGCCAGCAGCTACTCCGGGACAGGGACAGAGACCCAGTACTTC
cdr3_aa: CASSYSGTGTETQYF
j_call: TRBJ2-5
v_call: TRBV7-2
clone_size: -
d_call: TRBD1

cdr3_nt: TGCGCCAGCAGCCAAGGACAAAGCCTTAACTATGGCTACACCTTC
cdr3_aa: CASSQGQSLNYGYTF
j_call: TRBJ1-2
v_call: TRBV4-3
clone_size: many
d_call: -

cdr3_nt: TGTGCCAGCAAGTGGGGGGGTGGTGATACGCAGTATTTT
cdr3_aa: CASKWGGGDTQYF
j_call: TRBJ2-3
v_call: TRBV28
clone_size: many
d_call: TRBD2

cdr3_nt: TGTGCCTGGAGACCGGGACAGATGGGTTCACCCCTCCACTTT
cdr3_aa: CAWRPGQMGSPLHF
j_call: TRBJ1-6
v_call: TRBV30
clone_size: many
d_call: TRBD1

cdr3_nt: TGTGCCAGCAGTTCGCACTCCGGGGGGGCAAGGCAGCCCCAGCATTTT
cdr3_aa: CASSSHSGGARQPQHF
j_call: TRBJ1-5
v_call: TRBV28
clone_size: many
d_call: -

cdr3_nt: TGTGCCAGTAGTATAACAGGGTACAACACTGAAGCTTTCTTT
cdr3_aa: CASSITGYNTEAFF
j_call: TRBJ1-1
v_call: TRBV19
clone_size: medium-sized
d_call: -

cdr3_nt: TGTGCCAGCTCACCACCGGAGGGCCGCCGTTCACCCCTCCACTTT
cdr3_aa: CASSPPEGRRSPLHF
j_call: TRBJ1-6
v_call: TRBV18
clone_size: many
d_call: -

cdr3_nt: TGTGCCAGTGCAGGCGGGGATAGGCAGCCCCAGCATTTT
cdr3_aa: CASAGGDRQPQHF
j_call: TRBJ1-5
v_call: TRBV6-5
clone_size: many
d_call: -

cdr3_nt: TGTGCCTGCAAACAGCTGAACAATCAGCCCCAGCATTTT
cdr3_aa: CACKQLNNQPQHF
j_call: TRBJ1-5
v_call: TRBV6-5
clone_size: -
d_call: -

cdr3_nt: TGTGCCAGCAGTTTTCCCTCACTGCGCGATCAGCCCCAGCATTTT
cdr3_aa: CASSFPSLRDQPQHF
j_call: TRBJ1-5
v_call: TRBV28
clone_size: many
d_call: -

cdr3_nt: TGTGCCTGGAGTACGGCAGCGAATTCACCCCTCCACTTT
cdr3_aa: CAWSTAANSPLHF
j_call: TRBJ1-6
v_call: TRBV30
clone_size: many
d_call: -

cdr3_nt: TGTGCCAGCAGCCCTCGTATAGGGGCGGTCGGCACAGATACGCAGTATTTT
cdr3_aa: CASSPRIGAVGTDTQYF
j_call: TRBJ2-3
v_call: TRBV11-2
clone_size: many
d_call: -